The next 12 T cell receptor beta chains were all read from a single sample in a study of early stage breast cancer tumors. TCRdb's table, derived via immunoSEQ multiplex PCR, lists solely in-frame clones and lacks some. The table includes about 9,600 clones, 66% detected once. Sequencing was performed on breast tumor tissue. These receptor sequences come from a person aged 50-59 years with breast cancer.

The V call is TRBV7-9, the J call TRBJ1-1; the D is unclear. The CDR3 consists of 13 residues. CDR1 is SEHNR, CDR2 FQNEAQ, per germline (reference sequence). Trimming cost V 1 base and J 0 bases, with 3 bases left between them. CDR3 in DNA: TGTGCCAGCAGCTTAGTGGTGAACACTGAAGCTTTCTTT. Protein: CASSLVVNTEAFF.

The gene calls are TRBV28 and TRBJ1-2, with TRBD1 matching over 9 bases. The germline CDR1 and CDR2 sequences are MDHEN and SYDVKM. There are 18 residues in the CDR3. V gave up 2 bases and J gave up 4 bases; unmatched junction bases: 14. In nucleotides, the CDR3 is TGTGCCAGCAGTTTAAGGGTGGGGGACAGGGAGTACTCCTATGGCTACACCTTC. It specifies CASSLRVGDREYSYGYTF.

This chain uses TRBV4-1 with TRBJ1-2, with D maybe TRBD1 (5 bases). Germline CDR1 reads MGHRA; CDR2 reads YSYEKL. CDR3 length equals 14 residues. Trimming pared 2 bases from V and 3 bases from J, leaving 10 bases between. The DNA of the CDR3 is TGCGCCAGCAGCCAATGGGACGGATACTATGGCTACACCTTC. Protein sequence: CASSQWDGYYGYTF.

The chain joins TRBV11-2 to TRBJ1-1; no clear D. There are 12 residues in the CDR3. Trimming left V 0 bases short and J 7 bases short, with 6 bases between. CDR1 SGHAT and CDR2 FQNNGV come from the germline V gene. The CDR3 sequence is CASSLDPVEAFF. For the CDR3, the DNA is TGTGCCAGCAGCTTAGACCCAGTTGAAGCTTTCTTT.

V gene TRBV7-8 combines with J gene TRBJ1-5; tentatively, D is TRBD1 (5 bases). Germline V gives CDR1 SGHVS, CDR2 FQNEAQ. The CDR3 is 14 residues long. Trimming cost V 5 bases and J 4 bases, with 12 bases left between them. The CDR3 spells CASSTRQTNQPQHF. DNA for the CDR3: TGTGCCAGCAGCACACGACAGACTAATCAGCCCCAGCATTTT.

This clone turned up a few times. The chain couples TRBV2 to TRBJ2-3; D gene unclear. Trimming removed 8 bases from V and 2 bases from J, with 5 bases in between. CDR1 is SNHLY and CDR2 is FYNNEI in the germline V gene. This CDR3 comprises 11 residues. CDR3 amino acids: CASGPTDTQYF. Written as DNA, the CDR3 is TGTGCCAGCGGGCCCACAGATACGCAGTATTTT.

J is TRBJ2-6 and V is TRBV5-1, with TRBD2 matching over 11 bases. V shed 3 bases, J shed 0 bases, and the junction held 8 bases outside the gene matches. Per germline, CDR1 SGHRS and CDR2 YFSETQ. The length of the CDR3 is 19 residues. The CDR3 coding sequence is TGCGCCAGCAGCTCGGGACTAGCGGTTATAAGCTCTGGGGCCAACGTCCTGACTTTC. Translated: CASSSGLAVISSGANVLTF.

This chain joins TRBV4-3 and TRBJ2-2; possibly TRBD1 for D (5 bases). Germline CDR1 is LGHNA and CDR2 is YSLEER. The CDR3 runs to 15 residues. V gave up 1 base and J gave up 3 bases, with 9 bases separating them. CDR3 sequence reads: CASSQVKGDTGELFF. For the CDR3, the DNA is TGCGCCAGCAGCCAAGTTAAAGGGGACACCGGGGAGCTGTTTTTT.

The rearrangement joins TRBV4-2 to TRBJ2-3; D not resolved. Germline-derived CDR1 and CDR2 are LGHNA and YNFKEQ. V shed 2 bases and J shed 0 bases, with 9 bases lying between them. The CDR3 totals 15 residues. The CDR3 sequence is CASSQTKLSTDTQYF. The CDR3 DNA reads TGTGCCAGCAGCCAAACTAAACTGAGCACAGATACGCAGTATTTT.

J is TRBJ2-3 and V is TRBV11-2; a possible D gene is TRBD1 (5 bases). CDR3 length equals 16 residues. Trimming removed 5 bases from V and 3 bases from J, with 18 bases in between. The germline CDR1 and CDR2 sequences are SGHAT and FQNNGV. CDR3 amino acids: CASSPQTQGFTDTQYF. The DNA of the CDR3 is TGTGCCAGCAGCCCGCAGACTCAGGGATTTACAGATACGCAGTATTTT.

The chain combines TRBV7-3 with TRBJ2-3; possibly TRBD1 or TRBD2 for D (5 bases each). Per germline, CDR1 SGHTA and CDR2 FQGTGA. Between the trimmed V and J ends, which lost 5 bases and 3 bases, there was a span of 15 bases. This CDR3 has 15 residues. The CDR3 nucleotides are TGTGCCAGCAGCGCCCAGGGTACTAGGACAGATACGCAGTATTTT. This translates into CASSAQGTRTDTQYF. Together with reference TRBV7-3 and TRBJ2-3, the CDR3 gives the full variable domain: GAGVSQTPSNKVTEKGKYVELRCDPISGHTALYWYRQSLGQGPEFLIYFQGTGAADDSGLPNDRFFAVRPEGSVSTLKIQRTERGDSAVYLCASSAQGTRTDTQYFGPGTRLTVL.

In nucleotides, the CDR3 is TGCGCCAGCAGCGGGGGACTAGCGGGGGGCGCCTACGAGCAGTACTTC. Amino acids: CASSGGLAGGAYEQYF. The chain uses TRBV5-1 and TRBJ2-7; TRBD2 aligns across 15 bases. J was trimmed by 2 bases and V by 4 bases; bases with no gene match: 4. This CDR3 contains 16 residues. CDR1 is SGHRS, CDR2 YFSETQ, per germline.